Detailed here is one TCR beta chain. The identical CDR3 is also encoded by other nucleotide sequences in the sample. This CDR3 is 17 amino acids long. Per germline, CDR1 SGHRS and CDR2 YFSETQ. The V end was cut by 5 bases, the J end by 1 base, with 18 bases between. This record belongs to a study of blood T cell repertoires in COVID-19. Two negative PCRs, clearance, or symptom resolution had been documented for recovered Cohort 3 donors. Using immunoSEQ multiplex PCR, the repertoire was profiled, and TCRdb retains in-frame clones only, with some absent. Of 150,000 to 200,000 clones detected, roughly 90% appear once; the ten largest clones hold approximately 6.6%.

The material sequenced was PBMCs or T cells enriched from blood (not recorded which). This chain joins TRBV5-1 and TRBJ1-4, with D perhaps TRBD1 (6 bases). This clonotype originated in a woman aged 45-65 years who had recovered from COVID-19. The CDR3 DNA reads TGCGCCAGCAGGGATTCTCTACTGGGACAAACTAATGAAAAACTGTTTTTT. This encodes CASRDSLLGQTNEKLFF.